This TCR beta chain was recorded in a study of blood T cell repertoires in COVID-19. Across the study: Specimens from acute and convalescent COVID-19 originated in the United States, Italy and Spain.

Methods used by the authors: Nucleated cell number was recorded as an estimate derived from reference gene primer amplification. Generated by immunoSEQ multiplex PCR, the TCRdb table keeps only in-frame clones and is missing some. V, J and clone size were drawn from that table, and D and trimming were deduced from the DNA. Here the sample spans some 220,000 clones, about four fifths being singletons. Germline V gene lookup returns CDR1 LGHNT and CDR2 FRNRAP. The V segment lost 7 bases and the J segment 9 bases; nucleotides outside the gene matches: 11. The CDR3 consists of 15 residues. The cohort comprised adults aged about 18 to 90 years residing in approximately 25 US areas.

The chain has TRBV12-5 and TRBJ2-1, with TRBD2 identical over 11 bases. This clonotype was sampled from a woman in her 40s with acute COVID-19. The sample comprised PBMCs or T cells enriched from blood (not recorded which). This chain's CDR3 is CASAISGRAGGEQFF. Here the CDR3 DNA reads TGTGCTAGTGCCATTAGCGGGAGGGCCGGGGGTGAGCAGTTCTTC.